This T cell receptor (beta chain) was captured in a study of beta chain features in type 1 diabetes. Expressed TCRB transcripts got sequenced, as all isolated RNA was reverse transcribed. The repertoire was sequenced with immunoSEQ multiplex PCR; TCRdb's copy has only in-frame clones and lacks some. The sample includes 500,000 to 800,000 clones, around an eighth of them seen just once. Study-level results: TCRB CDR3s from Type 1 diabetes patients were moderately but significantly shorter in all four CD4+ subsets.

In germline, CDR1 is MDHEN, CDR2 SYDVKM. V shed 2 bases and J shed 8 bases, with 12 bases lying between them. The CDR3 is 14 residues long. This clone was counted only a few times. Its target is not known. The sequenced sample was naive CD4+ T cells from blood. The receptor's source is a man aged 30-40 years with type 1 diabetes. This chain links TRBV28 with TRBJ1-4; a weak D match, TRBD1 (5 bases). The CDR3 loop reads CASSLRGSLEKLFF. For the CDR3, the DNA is TGTGCCAGCAGTTTAAGGGGCAGCCTGGAAAAACTGTTTTTT.